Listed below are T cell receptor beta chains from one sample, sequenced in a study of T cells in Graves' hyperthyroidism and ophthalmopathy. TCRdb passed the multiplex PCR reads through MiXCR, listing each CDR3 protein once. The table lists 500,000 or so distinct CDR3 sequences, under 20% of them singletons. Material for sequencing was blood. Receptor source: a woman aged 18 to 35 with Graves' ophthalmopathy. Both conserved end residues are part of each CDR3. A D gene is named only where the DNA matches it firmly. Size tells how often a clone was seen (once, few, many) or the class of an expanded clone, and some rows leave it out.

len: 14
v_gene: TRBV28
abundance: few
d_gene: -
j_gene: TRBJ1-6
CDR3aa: CASSLVGGNSPLHF
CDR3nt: TGTGCCAGCAGTTTGGTGGGAGGAAATTCACCCCTCCACTTT

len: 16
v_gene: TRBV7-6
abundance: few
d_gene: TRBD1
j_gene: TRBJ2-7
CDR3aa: CASSLEGTGSPYEQYF
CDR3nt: TGTGCCAGCAGCTTAGAGGGGACAGGGAGCCCCTACGAGCAGTACTTC

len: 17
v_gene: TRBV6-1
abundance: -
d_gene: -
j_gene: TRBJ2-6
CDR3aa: CASSRGLISSGANVLTF
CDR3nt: TGTGCCAGCAGCAGAGGACTTATCTCCTCTGGGGCCAACGTCCTGACTTTC

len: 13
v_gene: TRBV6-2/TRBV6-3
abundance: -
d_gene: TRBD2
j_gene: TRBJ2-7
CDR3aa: CATGRTSGDEQYF
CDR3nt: TGTGCCACCGGTAGGACTAGCGGCGACGAGCAGTACTTC

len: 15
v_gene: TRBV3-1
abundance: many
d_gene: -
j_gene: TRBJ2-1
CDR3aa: CASSQGRLADNEQFF
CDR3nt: TGTGCCAGCAGCCAAGGGCGACTGGCGGACAATGAGCAGTTCTTC

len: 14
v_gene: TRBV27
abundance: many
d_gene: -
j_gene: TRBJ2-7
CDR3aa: CASSPGTGYYEQYF
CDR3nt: TGTGCCAGCAGTCCCGGGACGGGTTACTACGAGCAGTACTTC

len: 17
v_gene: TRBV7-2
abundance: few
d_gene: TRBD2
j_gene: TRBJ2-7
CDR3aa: CASSFGSGGPQSYEQYF
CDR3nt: TGTGCCAGCAGCTTCGGTAGCGGGGGGCCCCAGTCCTACGAGCAGTACTTC

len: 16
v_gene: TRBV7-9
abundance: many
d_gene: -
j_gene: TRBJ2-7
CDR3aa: CASSSPSQGNFYEQYF
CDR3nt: TGTGCCAGCAGCTCTCCATCCCAGGGAAATTTCTACGAGCAGTACTTC

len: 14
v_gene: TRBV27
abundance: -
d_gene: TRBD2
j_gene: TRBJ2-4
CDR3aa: CASIEGGSQNIQYF
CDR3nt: TGTGCCAGCATCGAGGGAGGGTCCCAAAACATTCAGTACTTC

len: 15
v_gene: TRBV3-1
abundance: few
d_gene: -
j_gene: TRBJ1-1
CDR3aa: CASSQVRTRLTEAFF
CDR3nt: TGTGCCAGCAGCCAAGTTAGGACAAGACTCACTGAAGCTTTCTTT

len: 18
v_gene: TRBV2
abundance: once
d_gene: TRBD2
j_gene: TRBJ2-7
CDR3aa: CASSQDPGTSGSMTEQYF
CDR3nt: TGCGCCAGCAGCCAAGATCCCGGGACTAGCGGGAGCATGACCGAGCAGTACTTC

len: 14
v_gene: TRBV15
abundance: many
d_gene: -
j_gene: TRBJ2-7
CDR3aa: CATSRVDSSYEQYF
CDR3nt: TGTGCCACCAGCAGAGTAGACAGCTCCTACGAGCAGTACTTC

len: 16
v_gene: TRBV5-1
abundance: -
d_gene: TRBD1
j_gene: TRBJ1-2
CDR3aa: CASSLIGQGAKNGYTF
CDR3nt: TGCGCCAGCAGCTTAATAGGACAGGGGGCGAAGAATGGCTACACCTTC

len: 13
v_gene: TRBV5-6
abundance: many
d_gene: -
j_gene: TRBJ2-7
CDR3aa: CASSLETASPQYF
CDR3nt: TGTGCCAGCAGCTTGGAAACGGCGTCCCCGCAGTACTTC

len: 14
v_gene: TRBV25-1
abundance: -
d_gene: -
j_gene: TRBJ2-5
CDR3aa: CASSEGGGEETQYF
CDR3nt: TGTGCCAGCAGTGAAGGTGGCGGAGAAGAGACCCAGTACTTC

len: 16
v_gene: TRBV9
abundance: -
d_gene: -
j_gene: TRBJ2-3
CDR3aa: CASSANRAPKGDTQYF
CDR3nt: TGTGCCAGCAGCGCGAACCGGGCCCCAAAGGGAGATACGCAGTATTTT

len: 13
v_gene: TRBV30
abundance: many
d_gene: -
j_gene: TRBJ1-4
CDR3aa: CAWKPSLNEKLFF
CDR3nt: TGTGCCTGGAAGCCCAGCCTTAATGAAAAACTGTTTTTT

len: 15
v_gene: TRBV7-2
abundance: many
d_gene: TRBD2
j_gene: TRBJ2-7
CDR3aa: CASSSETSGKYEQYF
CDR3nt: TGTGCCAGCAGCTCGGAGACTAGCGGGAAGTACGAGCAGTACTTC